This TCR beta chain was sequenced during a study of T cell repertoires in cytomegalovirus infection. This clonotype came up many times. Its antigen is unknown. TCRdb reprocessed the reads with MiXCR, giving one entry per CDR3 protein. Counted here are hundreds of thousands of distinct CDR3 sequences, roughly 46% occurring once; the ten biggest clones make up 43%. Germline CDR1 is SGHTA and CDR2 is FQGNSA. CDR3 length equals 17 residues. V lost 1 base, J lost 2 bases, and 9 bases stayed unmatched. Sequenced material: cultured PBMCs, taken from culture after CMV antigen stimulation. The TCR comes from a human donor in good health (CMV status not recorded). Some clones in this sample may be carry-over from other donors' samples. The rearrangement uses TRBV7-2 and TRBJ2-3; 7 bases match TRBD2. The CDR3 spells CASSLVGGRGVTDTQYF. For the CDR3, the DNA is TGTGCCAGCAGCTTAGTCGGCGGGAGAGGTGTCACAGATACGCAGTATTTT. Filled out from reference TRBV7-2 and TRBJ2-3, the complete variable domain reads GAGVSQSPSNKVTEKGKDVELRCDPISGHTALYWYRQSLGQGLEFLIYFQGNSAPDKSGLPSDRFSAERTGGSVSTLTIQRTQQEDSAVYLCASSLVGGRGVTDTQYFGPGTRLTVL.